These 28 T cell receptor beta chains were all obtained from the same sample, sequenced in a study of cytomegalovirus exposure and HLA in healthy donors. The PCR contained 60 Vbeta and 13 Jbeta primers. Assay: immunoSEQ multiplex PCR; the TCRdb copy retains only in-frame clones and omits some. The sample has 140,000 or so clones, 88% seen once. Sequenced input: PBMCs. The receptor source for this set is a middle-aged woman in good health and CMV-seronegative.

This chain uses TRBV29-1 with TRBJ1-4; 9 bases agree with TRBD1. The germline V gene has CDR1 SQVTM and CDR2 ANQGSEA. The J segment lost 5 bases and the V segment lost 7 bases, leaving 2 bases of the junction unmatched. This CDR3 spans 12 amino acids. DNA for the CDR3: TGCAGCGCCGGGACAGGGAATGAAAAACTGTTTTTT. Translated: CSAGTGNEKLFF. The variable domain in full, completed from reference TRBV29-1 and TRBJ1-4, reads SAVISQKPSRDICQRGTSLTIQCQVDSQVTMMFWYRQQPGQSLTLIATANQGSEATYESGFVIDKFPISRPNLTFSTLTVSNMSPEDSSIYLCSAGTGNEKLFFGSGTQLSVL.

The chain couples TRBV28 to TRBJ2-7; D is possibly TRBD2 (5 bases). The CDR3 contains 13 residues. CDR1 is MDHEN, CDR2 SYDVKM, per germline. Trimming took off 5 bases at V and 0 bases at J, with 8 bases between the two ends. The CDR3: CASSPAGSYEQYF. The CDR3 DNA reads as TGTGCCAGCAGTCCGGCGGGCTCCTACGAGCAGTACTTC.

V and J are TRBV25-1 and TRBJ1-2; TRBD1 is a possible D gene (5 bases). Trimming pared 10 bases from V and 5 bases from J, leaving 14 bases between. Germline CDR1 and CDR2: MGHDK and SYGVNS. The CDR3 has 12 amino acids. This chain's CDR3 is CATAGTDYGYTF. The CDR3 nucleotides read TGTGCCACGGCGGGGACGGATTATGGCTACACCTTC.

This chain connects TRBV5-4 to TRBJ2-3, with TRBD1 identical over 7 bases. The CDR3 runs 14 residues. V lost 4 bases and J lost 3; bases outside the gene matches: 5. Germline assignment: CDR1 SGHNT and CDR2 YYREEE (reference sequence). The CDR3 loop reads CASSPDRVTDTQYF. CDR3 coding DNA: TGTGCCAGCAGCCCCGACAGGGTAACAGATACGCAGTATTTT.

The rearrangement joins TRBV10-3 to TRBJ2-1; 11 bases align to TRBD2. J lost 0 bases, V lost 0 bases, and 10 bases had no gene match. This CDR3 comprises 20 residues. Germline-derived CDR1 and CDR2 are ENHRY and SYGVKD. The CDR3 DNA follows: TGTGCCATCAGTGAGTCGGGACTAGCGGAGCCCCATAGCTCCTACAATGAGCAGTTCTTC. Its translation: CAISESGLAEPHSSYNEQFF.

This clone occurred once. In nucleotides, the CDR3 is TGTGCCAGCAGCTTAGCAGGGGTAGGCACAGATACGCAGTATTTT. Translation: CASSLAGVGTDTQYF. The chain carries TRBV13 and TRBJ2-3, with a weak D call TRBD1 (6 bases). V shed 1 base and J shed 1 base, with 9 bases lying between them. CDR1 is PRHDT, CDR2 FYEKMQ, per germline (reference sequence). This CDR3 spans 15 amino acids.

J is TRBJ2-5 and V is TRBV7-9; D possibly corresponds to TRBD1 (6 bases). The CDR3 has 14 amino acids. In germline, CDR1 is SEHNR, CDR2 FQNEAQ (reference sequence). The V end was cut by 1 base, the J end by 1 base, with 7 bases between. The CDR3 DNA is TGTGCCAGCAGCTTAGTACAGGGCCAAGAGACCCAGTACTTC. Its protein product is CASSLVQGQETQYF. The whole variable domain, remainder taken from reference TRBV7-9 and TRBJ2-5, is DTGVSQNPRHKITKRGQNVTFRCDPISEHNRLYWYRQTLGQGPEFLTYFQNEAQLEKSRLLSDRFSAERPKGSFSTLEIQRTEQGDSAMYLCASSLVQGQETQYFGPGTRLLVL.

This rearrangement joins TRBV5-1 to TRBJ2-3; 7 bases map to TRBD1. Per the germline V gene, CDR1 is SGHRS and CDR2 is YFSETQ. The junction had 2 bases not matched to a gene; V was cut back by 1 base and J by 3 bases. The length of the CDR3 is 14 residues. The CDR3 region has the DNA TGCGCCAGCAGCTTGACAGGGGTAACAGATACGCAGTATTTT. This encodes CASSLTGVTDTQYF.

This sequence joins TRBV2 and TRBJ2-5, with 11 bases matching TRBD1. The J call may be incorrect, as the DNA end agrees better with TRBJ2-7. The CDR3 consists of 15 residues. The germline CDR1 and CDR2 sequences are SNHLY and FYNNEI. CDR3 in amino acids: CASLTPGTGGNEQYF. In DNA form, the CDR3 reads TGTGCCAGCCTAACCCCCGGGACAGGGGGGAACGAGCAGTACTTC.

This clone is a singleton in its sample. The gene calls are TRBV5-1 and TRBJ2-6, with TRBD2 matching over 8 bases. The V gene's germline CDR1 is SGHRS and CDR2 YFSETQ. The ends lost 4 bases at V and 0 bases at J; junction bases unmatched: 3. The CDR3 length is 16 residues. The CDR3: CASSQLAASGANVLTF. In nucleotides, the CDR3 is TGCGCCAGCAGCCAACTAGCGGCCTCTGGGGCCAACGTCCTGACTTTC.

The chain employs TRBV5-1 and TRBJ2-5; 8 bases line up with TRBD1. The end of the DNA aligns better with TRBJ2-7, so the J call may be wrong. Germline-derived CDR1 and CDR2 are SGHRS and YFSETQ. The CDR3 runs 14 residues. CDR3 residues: CASSFSGQEYEQYF. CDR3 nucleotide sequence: TGCGCCAGCAGCTTCTCGGGACAGGAATACGAGCAGTACTTC.

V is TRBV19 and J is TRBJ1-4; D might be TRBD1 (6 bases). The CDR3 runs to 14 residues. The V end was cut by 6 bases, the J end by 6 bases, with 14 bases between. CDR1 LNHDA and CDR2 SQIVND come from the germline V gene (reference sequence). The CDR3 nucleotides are TGTGCCAGTAGGTCAGCAGGGGTTGATGAAAAACTGTTTTTT. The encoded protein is CASRSAGVDEKLFF.

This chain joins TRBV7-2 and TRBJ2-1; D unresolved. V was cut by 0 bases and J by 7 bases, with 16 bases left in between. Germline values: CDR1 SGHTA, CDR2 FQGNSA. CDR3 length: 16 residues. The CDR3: CASSLAHGISSNEQFF. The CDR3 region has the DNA TGTGCCAGCAGCTTAGCGCACGGTATCTCCTCGAATGAGCAGTTCTTC.

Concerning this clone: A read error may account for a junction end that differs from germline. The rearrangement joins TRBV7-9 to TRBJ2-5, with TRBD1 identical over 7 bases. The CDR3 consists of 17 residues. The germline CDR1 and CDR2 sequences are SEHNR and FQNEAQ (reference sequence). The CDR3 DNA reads TGTTCCAGCAGCTTCGACAGGGTTTCGACGTCCTCCGAGACCCAGTACTTC. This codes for CSSSFDRVSTSSETQYF.

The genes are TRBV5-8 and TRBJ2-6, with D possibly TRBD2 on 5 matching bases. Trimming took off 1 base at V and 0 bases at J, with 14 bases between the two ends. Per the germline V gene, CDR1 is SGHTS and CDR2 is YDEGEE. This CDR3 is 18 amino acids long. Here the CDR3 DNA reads TGTGCCAGCAGCTTGCGTATGGGAGTCCTCTCTGGGGCCAACGTCCTGACTTTC. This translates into CASSLRMGVLSGANVLTF.

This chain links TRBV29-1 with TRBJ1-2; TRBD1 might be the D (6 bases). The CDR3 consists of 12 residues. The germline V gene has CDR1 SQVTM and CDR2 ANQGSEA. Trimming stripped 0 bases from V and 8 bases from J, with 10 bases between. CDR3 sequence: CSVEEGAGGYTF. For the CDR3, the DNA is TGCAGCGTTGAAGAGGGGGCAGGCGGCTACACCTTC.

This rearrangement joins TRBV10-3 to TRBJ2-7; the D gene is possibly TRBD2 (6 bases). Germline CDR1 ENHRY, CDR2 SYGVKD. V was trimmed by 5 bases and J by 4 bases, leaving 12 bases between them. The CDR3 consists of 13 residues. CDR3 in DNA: TGTGCCATCAGTCCCTTTAGCGGATACGAGCAGTACTTC. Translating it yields CAISPFSGYEQYF.

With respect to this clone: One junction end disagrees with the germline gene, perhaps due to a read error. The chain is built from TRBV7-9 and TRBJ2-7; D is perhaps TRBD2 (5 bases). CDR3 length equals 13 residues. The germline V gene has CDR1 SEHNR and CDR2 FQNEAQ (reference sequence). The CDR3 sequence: CSSSLAGTYEQYF. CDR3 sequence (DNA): TGTTCCAGCAGTTTGGCCGGGACCTACGAGCAGTACTTC.

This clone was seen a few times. The CDR3, as DNA: TGTGCCAGCGCTAGCGGGGAAGCCGGCGAGCAGTACTTC. Protein: CASASGEAGEQYF. This chain links TRBV7-7 with TRBJ2-7; 9 bases line up with TRBD2. J gave up 6 bases and V 8 bases, and 8 bases lay outside the gene matches. This CDR3 has 13 residues. Germline values: CDR1 SSHAT, CDR2 FNYEAQ (reference sequence).

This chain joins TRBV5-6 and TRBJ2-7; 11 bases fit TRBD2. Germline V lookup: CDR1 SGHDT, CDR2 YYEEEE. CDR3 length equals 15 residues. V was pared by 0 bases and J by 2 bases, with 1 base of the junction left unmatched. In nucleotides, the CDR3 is TGTGCCAGCAGCTTGGGACTAGCGGGACCCTACGAGCAGTACTTC. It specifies CASSLGLAGPYEQYF.

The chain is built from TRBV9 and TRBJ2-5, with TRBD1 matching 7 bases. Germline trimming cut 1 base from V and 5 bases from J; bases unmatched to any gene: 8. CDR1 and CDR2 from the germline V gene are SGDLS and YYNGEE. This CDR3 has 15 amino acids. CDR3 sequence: CASSVQGDSWETQYF. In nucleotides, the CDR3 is TGTGCCAGCAGCGTACAGGGGGATTCGTGGGAGACCCAGTACTTC. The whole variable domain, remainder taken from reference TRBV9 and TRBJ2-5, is DSGVTQTPKHLITATGQRVTLRCSPRSGDLSVYWYQQSLDQGLQFLIQYYNGEERAKGNILERFSAQQFPDLHSELNLSSLELGDSALYFCASSVQGDSWETQYFGPGTRLLVL.

The CDR3 coding sequence is TGTGCCAGCAGCCCAGACTACAATACCTACGAGCAGTACTTC. It encodes CASSPDYNTYEQYF. The rearrangement links TRBV7-9 to TRBJ2-7; a weak D match, TRBD2 (5 bases). V dropped 5 bases and J dropped 2 bases, with 13 bases sitting between them. The CDR3 runs 14 residues. The germline V gene encodes CDR1 SEHNR and CDR2 FQNEAQ (reference sequence). The full variable domain, in which reference TRBV7-9 and TRBJ2-7 provide the parts outside the CDR3, is DTGVSQNPRHKITKRGQNVTFRCDPISEHNRLYWYRQTLGQGPEFLTYFQNEAQLEKSRLLSDRFSAERPKGSFSTLEIQRTEQGDSAMYLCASSPDYNTYEQYFGPGTRLTVT.

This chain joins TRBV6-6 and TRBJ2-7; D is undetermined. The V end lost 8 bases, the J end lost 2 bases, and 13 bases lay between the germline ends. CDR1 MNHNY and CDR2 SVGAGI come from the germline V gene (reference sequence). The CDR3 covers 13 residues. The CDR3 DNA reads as TGTGCCAGCTTGGAGTCTAATACCTACGAGCAGTACTTC. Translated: CASLESNTYEQYF.

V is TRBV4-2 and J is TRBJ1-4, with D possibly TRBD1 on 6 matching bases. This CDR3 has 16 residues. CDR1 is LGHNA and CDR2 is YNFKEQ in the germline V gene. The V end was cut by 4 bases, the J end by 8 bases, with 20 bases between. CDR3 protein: CASSPTETGMGEKLFF. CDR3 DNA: TGTGCCAGCAGCCCCACAGAAACAGGGATGGGGGAAAAACTGTTTTTT.

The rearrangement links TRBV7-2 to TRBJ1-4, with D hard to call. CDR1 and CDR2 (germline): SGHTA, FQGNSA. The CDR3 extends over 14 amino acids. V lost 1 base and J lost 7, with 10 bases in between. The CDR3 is CASSLESGREKLFF. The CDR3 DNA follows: TGTGCCAGCAGCTTAGAATCTGGGCGTGAAAAACTGTTTTTT.

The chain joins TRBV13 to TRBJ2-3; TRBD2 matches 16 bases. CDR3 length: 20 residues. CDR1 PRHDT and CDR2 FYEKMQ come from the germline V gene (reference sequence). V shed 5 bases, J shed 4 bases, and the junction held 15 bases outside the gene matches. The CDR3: CASSRNTPGLAGGMADTQYF. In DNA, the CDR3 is TGTGCCAGCAGCAGAAACACTCCGGGACTAGCGGGAGGGATGGCAGATACGCAGTATTTT.

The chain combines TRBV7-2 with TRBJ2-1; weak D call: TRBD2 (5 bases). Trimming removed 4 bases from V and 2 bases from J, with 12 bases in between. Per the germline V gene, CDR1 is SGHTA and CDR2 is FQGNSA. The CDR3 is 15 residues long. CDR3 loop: CASSYHPGAYNEQFF. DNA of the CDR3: TGTGCCAGCAGCTACCATCCCGGGGCCTACAATGAGCAGTTCTTC.

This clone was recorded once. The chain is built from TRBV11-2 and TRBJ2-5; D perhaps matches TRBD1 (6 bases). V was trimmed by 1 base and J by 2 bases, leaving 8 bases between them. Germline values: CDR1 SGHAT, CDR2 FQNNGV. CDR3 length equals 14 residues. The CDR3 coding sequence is TGTGCCAGCAGCTTAGTGACAGGACAAGAGACCCAGTACTTC. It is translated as CASSLVTGQETQYF.